One sample yielded the 31 T cell receptor beta chains listed below, sequenced in a study of T-cell memory formation after mild COVID-19 (dated by TCRdb to 2020 to 2022). Library preparation employed 5' RACE. The listed sequencing device is Illumina NovaSeq 6000. TCRdb trimmed public reads at Q25 via fastp, called clones via MiXCR and kept in-frame beta chains. Each entry merges the rows of one CDR3 protein and shows their most common DNA and genes. The sample table contains 110,000 to 150,000 distinct CDR3 sequences; only one count was recorded for under 30% of them. The ten largest account for around 22% of the sample. Input material: PBMCs or a T cell subset sorted from them (not recorded which). These receptors originate from an adult woman who had mild COVID-19 (a few samples of this study predate the infection). The sample titles of this study are shuffled in the database, so cell type and time point are left out; the donor was told from shared clones.

The chain has TRBV6-5 and TRBJ1-6; tentatively, D is TRBD1 (5 bases). CDR3 length: 15 residues. Germline CDR1 reads MNHEY; CDR2 reads SVGAGI. V dropped 7 bases and J dropped 0 bases, with 10 bases sitting between them. The CDR3 DNA follows: TGTGCCAGCAAAGACAGAAGCTCCTATAATTCACCCCTCCACTTT. Amino acids: CASKDRSSYNSPLHF.

This clonotype was recorded a few times. The chain carries TRBV4-2 and TRBJ1-6; no clear D. This CDR3 has 14 amino acids. Germline assignment: CDR1 LGHNA and CDR2 YNFKEQ. V was trimmed by 1 base and J by 7 bases, leaving 8 bases between them. CDR3: CASSQVSGNSPLHF. The CDR3 DNA reads TGTGCCAGCAGCCAAGTGTCGGGGAATTCACCCCTCCACTTT.

The chain has TRBV4-3 and TRBJ2-7; 7 bases line up with TRBD1. The CDR3 is 15 amino acids. CDR1 is LGHNA and CDR2 is YSLEER in the germline V gene. The V segment lost 0 bases and the J segment 4 bases; nucleotides outside the gene matches: 6. CDR3 sequence: CASSQDKGALYEQYF. Here the CDR3 DNA reads TGCGCCAGCAGCCAAGACAAGGGGGCACTTTACGAGCAGTACTTC.

This clonotype was seen only once. This chain connects TRBV7-2 to TRBJ2-1; D ambiguous. The CDR3 sequence is 16 residues long. The ends were cut back, 5 bases at V and 0 bases at J, with 14 bases in the middle. Germline V gives CDR1 SGHTA, CDR2 FQGNSA. CDR3 sequence reads: CASSPVSADSYNEQFF. The CDR3 DNA is TGTGCCAGCAGCCCCGTTTCGGCGGACTCCTACAATGAGCAGTTCTTC. Full variable domain (missing parts from reference TRBV7-2 and TRBJ2-1): GAGVSQSPSNKVTEKGKDVELRCDPISGHTALYWYRQSLGQGLEFLIYFQGNSAPDKSGLPSDRFSAERTGGSVSTLTIQRTQQEDSAVYLCASSPVSADSYNEQFFGPGTRLTVL.

The V call is TRBV7-9, the J call TRBJ1-2, with D unresolved. The V gene's germline CDR1 is SEHNR and CDR2 FQNEAQ (reference sequence). The V and J ends lost 5 bases and 0 bases respectively, with 10 bases between them. There are 14 residues in the CDR3. In nucleotides, the CDR3 is TGTGCCAGCAGCGAGGCCCTATCTAACTATGGCTACACCTTC. It specifies CASSEALSNYGYTF.

This clonotype was recorded a few times. The CDR3: CASSLVAPGTGPALTF. The CDR3 nucleotides are TGTGCCAGCAGCTTAGTGGCCCCCGGGACAGGACCGGCCCTGACTTTC. V gene TRBV7-9 combines with J gene TRBJ2-6, with TRBD1 matching over 8 bases. The CDR3 has 16 amino acids. Germline lookup yields CDR1 SEHNR and CDR2 FQNEAQ (reference sequence). Trimming took 1 base from V and 15 from J; bases not matched to a gene: 14.

The chain is built from TRBV5-1 and TRBJ2-7; 11 nucleotides align to TRBD1. The germline V gene has CDR1 SGHRS and CDR2 YFSETQ. J gave up 4 bases and V 4 bases, and 4 bases lay outside the gene matches. The CDR3 extends over 14 amino acids. CDR3 loop: CASSPGQGEYEQYF. CDR3 sequence (DNA): TGCGCCAGCAGCCCGGGACAGGGGGAGTACGAGCAGTACTTC.

This clonotype turned up a few times. This chain links TRBV7-8 with TRBJ2-1; 7 nucleotides match TRBD2. Germline loops: CDR1 SGHVS, CDR2 FQNEAQ. Losses at the gene ends were 8 bases for V and 4 bases for J; bases not matched to a gene: 8. This CDR3 contains 14 residues. CDR3 nucleotides: TGTGCCAGCGGGCTTGCGGGGGAGTACAATGAGCAGTTCTTC. It is translated as CASGLAGEYNEQFF.

This clonotype was seen a few times. The gene calls are TRBV12-3 or TRBV12-4 and TRBJ2-3; TRBD2 might be the D (6 bases). Trimming shortened V by 6 bases and J by 0 bases, and 13 bases separated the two germline ends. CDR3 size: 15 residues. CDR3 in DNA: TGTGCCAGCAGCCCTGGGGGGTTCAGCACAGATACGCAGTATTTT. It translates to CASSPGGFSTDTQYF.

V is TRBV7-9 and J is TRBJ1-1; TRBD1 might be the D (6 bases). The CDR3 consists of 15 residues. Germline CDR1 is SEHNR and CDR2 is FQNEAQ (reference sequence). The V end lost 3 bases, the J end lost 5 bases, and 16 bases lay between the germline ends. Here the CDR3 DNA reads TGTGCCAGCAGCTTCTTGCGGGAGGGGGGAACTGAAGCTTTCTTT. Residues: CASSFLREGGTEAFF.

This clonotype was seen once. The rearrangement uses TRBV7-9 and TRBJ1-2; weak D call: TRBD1 (5 bases). The CDR3 contains 15 residues. Trimming removed 0 bases from V and 4 bases from J, with 12 bases in between. The germline V gene has CDR1 SEHNR and CDR2 FQNEAQ (reference sequence). CDR3 in amino acids: CASSLAPSTVYGYTF. CDR3 DNA sequence: TGTGCCAGCAGCTTAGCCCCCTCGACAGTCTATGGCTACACCTTC.

This rearrangement joins TRBV5-1 to TRBJ2-1; the match to TRBD2 covers 14 bases. Germline V CDR1 and CDR2: SGHRS, YFSETQ. The V segment lost 8 bases and the J segment 8 bases; nucleotides outside the gene matches: 12. CDR3 size: 16 residues. The CDR3 region has the DNA TGCGCCAGTTTTCCCGGGACTAGCGGGAGTGGCGATGAGCAGTTCTTC. It translates to CASFPGTSGSGDEQFF.

This rearrangement joins TRBV7-2 to TRBJ2-5, with D possibly being TRBD2 (6 bases). V lost 6 bases and J lost 2, with 13 bases in between. This CDR3 is 14 amino acids long. Looked up from germline, CDR1 is SGHTA and CDR2 is FQGNSA. CDR3 sequence (DNA): TGTGCCAGCAGTCCTCATAGCGGACAAGAGACCCAGTACTTC. Translating it yields CASSPHSGQETQYF.

A few counts support this clonotype. The rearrangement uses TRBV6-1 and TRBJ2-7; tentative D call: TRBD1 (6 bases). The V gene lost 6 bases and the J gene lost 4 bases, with 19 bases spanning the gap. Germline CDR1 MNHNS, CDR2 SASEGT. This CDR3 spans 15 amino acids. The CDR3 nucleotides are TGTGCCAGCAGGGAGACAGGTCTCGGGGTTTACGAGCAGTACTTC. Translated: CASRETGLGVYEQYF.

The J gene is TRBJ1-1, the V gene TRBV30; D remains ambiguous. The ends were cut back, 3 bases at V and 1 base at J, with 6 bases in the middle. CDR1 is GTSNPN and CDR2 is SVGIG in the germline V gene (reference sequence). The CDR3 totals 12 residues. The chain's CDR3 is CAWSRWNTEAFF. The CDR3 nucleotides are TGTGCCTGGAGCAGATGGAACACTGAAGCTTTCTTT.

This chain uses TRBV12-3 or TRBV12-4 with TRBJ1-4; 9 nucleotides agree with TRBD1. J gave up 1 base and V 4 bases, and 7 bases lay outside the gene matches. CDR3 length equals 17 residues. In DNA, the CDR3 is TGTGCCAGCAGTTCCTGGACAGGGGAAGGAACTAATGAAAAACTGTTTTTT. It specifies CASSSWTGEGTNEKLFF.

The chain combines TRBV15 with TRBJ1-3; TRBD1 is a possible D gene (5 bases). V dropped 0 bases and J dropped 0 bases, with 15 bases sitting between them. CDR3 size: 18 residues. The V gene's germline CDR1 is LNHNV and CDR2 YYDKDF (reference sequence). The CDR3 nucleotides read TGTGCCACCAGCAGAGAGATTCCGGGGGAAGGCTCTGGAAACACCATATATTTT. Encoded protein: CATSREIPGEGSGNTIYF.

The genes are TRBV7-6 and TRBJ2-3, with 7 bases identical to TRBD2. V lost 4 bases, J lost 0 bases, and 13 bases stayed unmatched. Germline V gives CDR1 SGHVS, CDR2 FNYEAQ. The CDR3 contains 18 residues. CDR3 bases: TGTGCCAGCAGCTCGTCCGGGCTACTAGCGTTTAGCACAGATACGCAGTATTTT. Its translation is CASSSSGLLAFSTDTQYF.

The chain has TRBV3-1 and TRBJ1-4; D not certain. The CDR3 totals 17 residues. The V gene lost 4 bases and the J gene lost 0 bases, with 15 bases spanning the gap. Germline V gene sequence: CDR1 LGHDT, CDR2 YNNKEL (reference sequence). CDR3: CASSRFTALATNEKLFF. The CDR3 bases are TGTGCCAGCAGCCGATTTACGGCACTTGCAACTAATGAAAAACTGTTTTTT.

The genes are TRBV5-1 and TRBJ2-3; possible D gene TRBD2, 5 bases. V gave up 5 bases and J gave up 0 bases, with 16 bases separating them. CDR3 length: 16 amino acids. CDR1 and CDR2 from the germline V gene are SGHRS and YFSETQ. CDR3 amino acids: CASSPLWGASTDTQYF. Here the CDR3 DNA reads TGCGCCAGCAGTCCCCTTTGGGGAGCGAGCACAGATACGCAGTATTTT. The variable domain in full, with the rest retrieved from reference TRBV5-1 and TRBJ2-3, is KAGVTQTPRYLIKTRGQQVTLSCSPISGHRSVSWYQQTPGQGLQFLFEYFSETQRNKGNFPGRFSGRQFSNSRSEMNVSTLELGDSALYLCASSPLWGASTDTQYFGPGTRLTVL.

The genes are TRBV25-1 and TRBJ2-7; 8 bases are shared with TRBD1. The V gene's germline CDR1 is MGHDK and CDR2 SYGVNS. Trimming removed 2 bases from V and 1 base from J; junction bases left unmatched: 4. The CDR3 is 15 residues long. CDR3 sequence reads: CASSEGQGPSYEQYF. The DNA of the CDR3 is TGTGCCAGCAGTGAAGGACAGGGTCCTTCCTACGAGCAGTACTTC.

V gene TRBV30 combines with J gene TRBJ1-1; TRBD1 aligns across 9 bases. Germline V lookup: CDR1 GTSNPN, CDR2 SVGIG (reference sequence). This CDR3 spans 14 amino acids. V trimming: 2 bases; J trimming: 11 bases; junction bases outside the gene matches: 12. This CDR3 reads CAWSLWTGVSAAFF. The CDR3 DNA is TGTGCCTGGAGTCTATGGACAGGGGTTTCGGCGGCTTTCTTT.

This clonotype was counted only a few times. The chain joins TRBV12-3 or TRBV12-4 to TRBJ2-1; TRBD2 matches 14 bases. This CDR3 is 20 amino acids long. The V segment lost 6 bases and the J segment 7 bases; nucleotides outside the gene matches: 20. The CDR3 DNA follows: TGTGCCAGCAGGCCTTTGGCTCCGGGACTAGCGGGAGTAGGTAGGAATGAGCAGTTCTTC. Its translation is CASRPLAPGLAGVGRNEQFF.

The sample holds one count of this clonotype. The chain uses TRBV9 and TRBJ2-5; TRBD1 aligns across 10 bases. The CDR3 contains 14 residues. V shed 3 bases, J shed 5 bases, and the junction held 4 bases outside the gene matches. The germline V gene encodes CDR1 SGDLS and CDR2 YYNGEE. The DNA for the CDR3 is TGTGCCAGCAGCGCGGGACAGGGGATCGAGACCCAGTACTTC. This codes for CASSAGQGIETQYF.

The J gene is TRBJ2-1, the V gene TRBV5-8; D gene uncertain. The CDR3 consists of 15 residues. Trimming shortened V by 7 bases and J by 0 bases, and 14 bases separated the two germline ends. The germline gives CDR1 SGHTS, CDR2 YDEGEE. Here the CDR3 reads CASAQGPSSYNEQFF. The DNA of the CDR3 is TGTGCCAGCGCCCAAGGTCCAAGCTCCTACAATGAGCAGTTCTTC.

There are a few counts of this clonotype. V gene TRBV12-3 or TRBV12-4 combines with J gene TRBJ2-7; D is perhaps TRBD2 (5 bases). The CDR3 is 14 residues long. The ends were cut back, 3 bases at V and 5 bases at J, with 14 bases in the middle. The CDR3 DNA reads TGTGCCAGCAGTTTCCTCGGGGTTGTGAACGAGCAGTACTTC. Translated: CASSFLGVVNEQYF.

The chain recombines TRBV12-3 or TRBV12-4 with TRBJ1-2; perhaps TRBD1 as D (5 bases). The CDR3 is 16 amino acids. Trimming removed 6 bases from V and 2 bases from J, with 19 bases in between. CDR3 DNA sequence: TGTGCCAGCAGGTCTTCGGGAGGGGATGAAAACTATGGCTACACCTTC. Residues: CASRSSGGDENYGYTF.

Only a few counts were recorded for this clonotype. The CDR3 DNA follows: TGTGCCAGCAGCCGTAACAGGGGCCCCAGGGAGACCCAGTACTTC. Translating gives CASSRNRGPRETQYF. The V and J genes are TRBV12-3 or TRBV12-4 and TRBJ2-5, with 7 bases identical to TRBD1. The CDR3 consists of 15 residues. V shed 6 bases, J shed 5 bases, and the junction held 12 bases outside the gene matches.

This sequence joins TRBV7-8 and TRBJ1-4; D perhaps matches TRBD1 (6 bases). The germline V gene encodes CDR1 SGHVS and CDR2 FQNEAQ. CDR3 length: 14 amino acids. The V end lost 5 bases, the J end lost 4 bases, and 11 bases lay between the germline ends. The CDR3 DNA reads as TGTGCCAGCAGCGATAAGGGGGTTAATGAAAAACTGTTTTTT. Encoded protein: CASSDKGVNEKLFF.

This clonotype has more than one count but fewer than ten. The chain uses TRBV7-9 and TRBJ2-1, with no clear D. The CDR3 length is 13 residues. The ends were cut back, 5 bases at V and 4 bases at J, with 9 bases in the middle. Looked up from germline, CDR1 is SEHNR and CDR2 is FQNEAQ (reference sequence). The DNA for the CDR3 is TGTGCCAGCAGCCCTTCCGAGTACAATGAGCAGTTCTTC. Its protein product is CASSPSEYNEQFF.

The chain recombines TRBV4-1 with TRBJ2-7; TRBD1 matches at 8 bases. With 3 bases clipped from V and 4 bases from J, the junction kept 8 bases outside the gene matches. In germline, CDR1 is MGHRA, CDR2 YSYEKL. The CDR3 length is 15 residues. The CDR3 spells CASSQGPQGAYEQYF. As DNA, the CDR3 is TGCGCCAGCAGCCAGGGACCCCAGGGGGCTTACGAGCAGTACTTC.